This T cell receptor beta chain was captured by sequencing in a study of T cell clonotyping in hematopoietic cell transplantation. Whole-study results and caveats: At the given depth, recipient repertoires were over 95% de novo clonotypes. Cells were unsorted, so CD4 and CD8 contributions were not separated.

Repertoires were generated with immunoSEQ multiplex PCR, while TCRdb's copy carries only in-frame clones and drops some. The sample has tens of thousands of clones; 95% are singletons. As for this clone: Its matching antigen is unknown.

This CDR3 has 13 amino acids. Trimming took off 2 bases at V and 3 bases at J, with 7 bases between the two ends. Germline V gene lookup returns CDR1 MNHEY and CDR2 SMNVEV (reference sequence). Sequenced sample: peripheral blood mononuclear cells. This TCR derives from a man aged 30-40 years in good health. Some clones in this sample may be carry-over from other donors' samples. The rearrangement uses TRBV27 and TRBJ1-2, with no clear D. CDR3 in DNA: TGTGCCAGCAGTTTAGGACGCTACTATGGCTACACCTTC. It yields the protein CASSLGRYYGYTF.